Given below is one TCR beta chain in context. Using immunoSEQ multiplex PCR, the repertoire was profiled, and TCRdb retains in-frame clones only, with some absent. The repertoire holds some 150,000 clones, with just over 90% as singletons. These data come from a study of cytomegalovirus exposure and HLA in healthy donors. The germline CDR1 and CDR2 sequences are SGHVS and FQNEAQ. The CDR3 covers 14 residues. V lost 5 bases, J lost 0 bases, and 11 bases lay in between. The chain uses TRBV7-8 and TRBJ2-7; D is unclear. The source material was PBMCs. The receptor was derived from a man between 18 and 35 years old in good health and CMV-seronegative. The CDR3 region has the DNA TGTGCCAGCAGCCCCGGTTTAGCCTCCTACGAGCAGTACTTC. Translating gives CASSPGLASYEQYF.